A single T cell receptor (beta chain) is shown here with its context. The V end was cut by 4 bases, the J end by 7 bases, with 17 bases between. Germline CDR1 and CDR2: SGHAT and FQNNGV. The CDR3 extends over 14 amino acids. Sequenced by immunoSEQ multiplex PCR; TCRdb stores in-frame clones only, minus some. The sample lists some 120,000 clones; approximately 77% were seen once. These data belong to a study of blood T cell repertoires in COVID-19. Sequenced material: peripheral blood. This sequence was found in a human donor in a cohort sampled during active COVID-19. This chain connects TRBV11-2 to TRBJ2-7; D unclear. The DNA of the CDR3 is TGTGCCAGCAGCTCAACGAGGCCGACGGAAGAGCAGTACTTC. It specifies CASSSTRPTEEQYF.